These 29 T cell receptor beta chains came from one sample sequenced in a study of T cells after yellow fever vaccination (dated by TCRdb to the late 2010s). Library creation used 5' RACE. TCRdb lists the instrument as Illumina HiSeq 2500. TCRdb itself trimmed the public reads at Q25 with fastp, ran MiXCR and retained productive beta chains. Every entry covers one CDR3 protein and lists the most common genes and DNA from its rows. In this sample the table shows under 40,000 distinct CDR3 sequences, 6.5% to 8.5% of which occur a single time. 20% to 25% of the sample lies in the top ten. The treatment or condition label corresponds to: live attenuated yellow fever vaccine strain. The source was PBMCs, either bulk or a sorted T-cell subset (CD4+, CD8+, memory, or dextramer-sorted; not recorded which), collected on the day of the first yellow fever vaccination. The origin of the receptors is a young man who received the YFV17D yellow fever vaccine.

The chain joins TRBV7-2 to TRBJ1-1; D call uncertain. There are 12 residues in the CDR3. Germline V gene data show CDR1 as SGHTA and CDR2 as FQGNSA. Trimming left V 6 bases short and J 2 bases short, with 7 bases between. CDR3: CASRDPNTEAFF. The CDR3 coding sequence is TGTGCCAGCAGGGATCCAAACACTGAAGCTTTCTTT.

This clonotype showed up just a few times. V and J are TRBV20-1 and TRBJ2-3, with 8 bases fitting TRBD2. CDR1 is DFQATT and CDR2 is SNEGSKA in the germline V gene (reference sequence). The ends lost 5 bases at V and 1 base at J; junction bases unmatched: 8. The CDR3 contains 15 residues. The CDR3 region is CSAAGGAYGTDTQYF. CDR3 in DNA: TGCAGTGCTGCCGGGGGGGCTTATGGCACAGATACGCAGTATTTT.

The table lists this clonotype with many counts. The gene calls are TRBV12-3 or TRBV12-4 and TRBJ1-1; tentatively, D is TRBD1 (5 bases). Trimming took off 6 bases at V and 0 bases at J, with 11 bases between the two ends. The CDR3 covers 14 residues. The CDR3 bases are TGTGCCAGCAGCCCGGGGACGGTGAACACTGAAGCTTTCTTT. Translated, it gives CASSPGTVNTEAFF.

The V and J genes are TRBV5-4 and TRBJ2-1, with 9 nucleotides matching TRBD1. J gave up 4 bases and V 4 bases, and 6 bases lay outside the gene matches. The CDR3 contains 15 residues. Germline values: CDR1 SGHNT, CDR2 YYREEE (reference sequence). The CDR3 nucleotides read TGTGCCAGCAGCAAGGGACAGGGTTTGTACAATGAGCAGTTCTTC. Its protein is CASSKGQGLYNEQFF. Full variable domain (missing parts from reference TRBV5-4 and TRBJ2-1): ETGVTQSPTHLIKTRGQQVTLRCSSQSGHNTVSWYQQALGQGPQFIFQYYREEENGRGNFPPRFSGLQFPNYSSELNVNALELDDSALYLCASSKGQGLYNEQFFGPGTRLTVL.

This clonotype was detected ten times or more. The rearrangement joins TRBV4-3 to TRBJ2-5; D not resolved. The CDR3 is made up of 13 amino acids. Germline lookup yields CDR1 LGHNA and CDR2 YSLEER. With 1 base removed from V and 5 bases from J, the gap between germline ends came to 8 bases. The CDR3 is CASSQGASETQYF. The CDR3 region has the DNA TGCGCCAGCAGCCAAGGTGCTTCGGAGACCCAGTACTTC.

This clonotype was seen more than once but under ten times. The CDR3 region has the DNA TGTGCCAGTAGTCCGACTAGCGGGGACTTCAATGAGCAGTTCTTC. Protein product: CASSPTSGDFNEQFF. The chain uses TRBV19 and TRBJ2-1; 11 bases line up with TRBD2. The CDR3 is made up of 15 amino acids. Per the germline V gene, CDR1 is LNHDA and CDR2 is SQIVND (reference sequence). Losses at the gene ends were 5 bases for V and 6 bases for J; bases not matched to a gene: 6.

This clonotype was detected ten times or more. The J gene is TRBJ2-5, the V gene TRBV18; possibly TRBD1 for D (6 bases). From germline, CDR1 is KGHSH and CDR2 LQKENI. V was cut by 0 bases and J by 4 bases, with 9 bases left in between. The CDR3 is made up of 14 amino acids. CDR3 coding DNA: TGTGCCAGCTCACCACCCGCCAGGGGAGAGACCCAGTACTTC. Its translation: CASSPPARGETQYF. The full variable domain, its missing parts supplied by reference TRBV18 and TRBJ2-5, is NAGVMQNPRHLVRRRGQEARLRCSPMKGHSHVYWYRQLPEEGLKFMVYLQKENIIDESGMPKERFSAEFPKEGPSILRIQQVVRGDSAAYFCASSPPARGETQYFGPGTRLLVL.

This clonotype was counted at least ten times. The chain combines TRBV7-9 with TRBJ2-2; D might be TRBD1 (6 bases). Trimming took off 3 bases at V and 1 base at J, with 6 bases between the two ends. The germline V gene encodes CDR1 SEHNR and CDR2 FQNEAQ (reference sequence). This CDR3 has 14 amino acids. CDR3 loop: CASSLGQNTGELFF. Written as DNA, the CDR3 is TGTGCCAGCAGCTTGGGACAGAACACCGGGGAGCTGTTTTTT.

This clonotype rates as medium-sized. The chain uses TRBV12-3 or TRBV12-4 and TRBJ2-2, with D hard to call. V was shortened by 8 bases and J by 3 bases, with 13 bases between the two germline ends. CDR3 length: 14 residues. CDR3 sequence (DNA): TGTGCCAGCCTTCGGTCCACATACACCGGGGAGCTGTTTTTT. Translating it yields CASLRSTYTGELFF.

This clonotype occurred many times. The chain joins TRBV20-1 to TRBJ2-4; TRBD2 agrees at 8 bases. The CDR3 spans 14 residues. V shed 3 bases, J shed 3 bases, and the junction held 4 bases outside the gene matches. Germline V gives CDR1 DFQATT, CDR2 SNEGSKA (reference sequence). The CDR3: CSASGGAGKNIQYF. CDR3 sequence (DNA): TGCAGTGCTAGCGGGGGGGCTGGCAAAAACATTCAGTACTTC.

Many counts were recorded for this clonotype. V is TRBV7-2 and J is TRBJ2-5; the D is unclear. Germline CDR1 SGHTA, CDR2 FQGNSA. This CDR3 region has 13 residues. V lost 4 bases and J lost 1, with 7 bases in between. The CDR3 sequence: CASSWTIQETQYF. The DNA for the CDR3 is TGTGCCAGCAGCTGGACCATCCAAGAGACCCAGTACTTC. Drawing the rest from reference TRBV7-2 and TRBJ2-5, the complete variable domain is GAGVSQSPSNKVTEKGKDVELRCDPISGHTALYWYRQSLGQGLEFLIYFQGNSAPDKSGLPSDRFSAERTGGSVSTLTIQRTQQEDSAVYLCASSWTIQETQYFGPGTRLLVL.

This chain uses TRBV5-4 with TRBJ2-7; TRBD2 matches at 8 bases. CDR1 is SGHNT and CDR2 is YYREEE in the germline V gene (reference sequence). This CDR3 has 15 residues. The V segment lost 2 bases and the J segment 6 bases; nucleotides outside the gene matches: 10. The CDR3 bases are TGTGCCAGCAGCTTACATCCCGGGACTAGAGGCGAGCAGTACGTC. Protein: CASSLHPGTRGEQYV.

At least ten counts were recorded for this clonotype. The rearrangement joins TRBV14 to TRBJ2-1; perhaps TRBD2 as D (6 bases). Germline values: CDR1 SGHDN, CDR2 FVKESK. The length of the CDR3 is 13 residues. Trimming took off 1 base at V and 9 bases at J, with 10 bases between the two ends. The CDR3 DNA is TGTGCCAGCAGCCAAGGTCGGGGGAGTGAGCAGTTCTTC. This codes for CASSQGRGSEQFF.

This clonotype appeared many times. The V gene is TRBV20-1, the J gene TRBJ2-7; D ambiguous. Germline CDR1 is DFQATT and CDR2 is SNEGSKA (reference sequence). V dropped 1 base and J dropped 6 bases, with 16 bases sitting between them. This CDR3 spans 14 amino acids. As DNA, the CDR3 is TGCAGTGCTAGAGGCTCCATTAACCCGAGCGAGCAGTACTTC. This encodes CSARGSINPSEQYF.

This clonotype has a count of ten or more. The CDR3 is CASSLRQGIAGEQFF. As DNA, the CDR3 is TGTGCCAGCAGTTTAAGACAGGGAATTGCGGGTGAGCAGTTCTTC. The chain links TRBV27 to TRBJ2-1; 7 nucleotides align to TRBD1. Germline CDR1 MNHEY, CDR2 SMNVEV (reference sequence). The CDR3 sequence is 15 residues long. The junction had 10 bases not matched to a gene; V was cut back by 2 bases and J by 9 bases.

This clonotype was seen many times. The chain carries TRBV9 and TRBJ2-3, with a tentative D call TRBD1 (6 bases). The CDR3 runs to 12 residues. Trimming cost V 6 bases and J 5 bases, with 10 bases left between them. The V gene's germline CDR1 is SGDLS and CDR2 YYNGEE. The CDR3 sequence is CASKGGGDTQYF. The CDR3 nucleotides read TGTGCCAGCAAAGGGGGTGGAGATACGCAGTATTTT.

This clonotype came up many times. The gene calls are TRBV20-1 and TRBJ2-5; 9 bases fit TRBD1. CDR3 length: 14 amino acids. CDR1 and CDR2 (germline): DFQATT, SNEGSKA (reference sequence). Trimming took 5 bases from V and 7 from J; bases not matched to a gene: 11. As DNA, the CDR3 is TGCAGTGCTGGGGGCCGACAGGGGGTAGGGACCCAGTACTTC. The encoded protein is CSAGGRQGVGTQYF.

CDR3 protein: CASSAGGGPYEQYF. In DNA, the CDR3 is TGTGCCAGCAGCGCGGGGGGGGGCCCCTACGAGCAGTACTTC. The chain is built from TRBV7-9 and TRBJ2-7; 9 bases map to TRBD2. CDR3 size: 14 residues. V shed 5 bases, J shed 2 bases, and the junction held 4 bases outside the gene matches. Germline V gene sequence: CDR1 SEHNR, CDR2 FQNEAQ (reference sequence).

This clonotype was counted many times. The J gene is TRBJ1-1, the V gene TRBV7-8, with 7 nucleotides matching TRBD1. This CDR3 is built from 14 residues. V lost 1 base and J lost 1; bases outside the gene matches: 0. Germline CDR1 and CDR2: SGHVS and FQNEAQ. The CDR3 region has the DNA TGTGCCAGCAGCTTAGGACAGGGGAACACTGAAGCTTTCTTT. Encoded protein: CASSLGQGNTEAFF. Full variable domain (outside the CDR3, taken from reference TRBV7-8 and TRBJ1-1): GAGVSQSPRYKVAKRGQDVALRCDPISGHVSLFWYQQALGQGPEFLTYFQNEAQLDKSGLPSDRFFAERPEGSVSTLKIQRTQQEDSAVYLCASSLGQGNTEAFFGQGTRLTVV.

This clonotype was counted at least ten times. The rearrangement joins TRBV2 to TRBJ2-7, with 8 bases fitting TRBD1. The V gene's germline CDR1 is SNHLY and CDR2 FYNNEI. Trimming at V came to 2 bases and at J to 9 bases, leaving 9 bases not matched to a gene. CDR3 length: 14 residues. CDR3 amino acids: CASSESPGGIRQYV. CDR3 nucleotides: TGTGCCAGCAGTGAATCTCCAGGGGGCATTCGGCAGTACGTC.

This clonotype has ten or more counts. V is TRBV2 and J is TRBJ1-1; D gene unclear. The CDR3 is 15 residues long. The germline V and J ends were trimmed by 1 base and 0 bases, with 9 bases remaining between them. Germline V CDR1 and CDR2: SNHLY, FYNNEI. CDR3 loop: CASSEDVGMNTEAFF. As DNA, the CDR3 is TGTGCCAGCAGTGAAGATGTGGGCATGAACACTGAAGCTTTCTTT.

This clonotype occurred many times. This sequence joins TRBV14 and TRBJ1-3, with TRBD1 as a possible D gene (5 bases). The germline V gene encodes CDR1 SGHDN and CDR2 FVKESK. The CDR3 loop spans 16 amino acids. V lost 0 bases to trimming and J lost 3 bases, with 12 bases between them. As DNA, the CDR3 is TGTGCCAGCAGCCAAGACCCAGGGAGGATTGGAAACACCATATATTTT. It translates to CASSQDPGRIGNTIYF.

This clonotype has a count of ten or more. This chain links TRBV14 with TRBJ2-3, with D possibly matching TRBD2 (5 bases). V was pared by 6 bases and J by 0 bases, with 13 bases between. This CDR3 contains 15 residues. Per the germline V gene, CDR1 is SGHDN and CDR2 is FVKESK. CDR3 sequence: CASRRAVSSTDTQYF. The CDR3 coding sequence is TGTGCCAGCAGGCGAGCGGTGTCTAGCACAGATACGCAGTATTTT.

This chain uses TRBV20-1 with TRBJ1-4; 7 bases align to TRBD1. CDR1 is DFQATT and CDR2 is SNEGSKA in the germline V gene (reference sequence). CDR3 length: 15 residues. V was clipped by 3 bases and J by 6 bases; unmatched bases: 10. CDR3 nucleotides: TGCAGTGCTAGGCCGGCGACAGGGAGTGATGAAAAACTGTTTTTT. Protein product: CSARPATGSDEKLFF.

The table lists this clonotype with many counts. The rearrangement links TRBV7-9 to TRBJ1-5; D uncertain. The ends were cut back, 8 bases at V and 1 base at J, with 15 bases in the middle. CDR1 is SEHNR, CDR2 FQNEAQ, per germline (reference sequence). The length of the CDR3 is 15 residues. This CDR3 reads CASGLDRGSNQPQHF. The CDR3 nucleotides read TGTGCCAGCGGTCTAGATCGAGGGAGCAATCAGCCCCAGCATTTT. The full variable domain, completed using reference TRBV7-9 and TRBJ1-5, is DTGVSQNPRHKITKRGQNVTFRCDPISEHNRLYWYRQTLGQGPEFLTYFQNEAQLEKSRLLSDRFSAERPKGSFSTLEIQRTEQGDSAMYLCASGLDRGSNQPQHFGDGTRLSIL.

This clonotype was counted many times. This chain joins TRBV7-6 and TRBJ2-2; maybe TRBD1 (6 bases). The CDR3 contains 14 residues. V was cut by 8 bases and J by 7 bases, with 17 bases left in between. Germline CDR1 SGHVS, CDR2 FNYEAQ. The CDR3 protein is CASRDTLRGGELFF. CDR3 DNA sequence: TGTGCCAGCCGGGACACTCTCAGGGGCGGGGAGCTGTTTTTT.

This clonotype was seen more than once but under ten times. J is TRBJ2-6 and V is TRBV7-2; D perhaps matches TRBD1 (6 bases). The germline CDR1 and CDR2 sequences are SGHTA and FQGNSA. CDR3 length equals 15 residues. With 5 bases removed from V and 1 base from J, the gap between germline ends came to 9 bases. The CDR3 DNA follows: TGTGCCAGCAGCGCCGACAGGTCTGGGGCCAACGTCCTGACTTTC. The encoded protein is CASSADRSGANVLTF.

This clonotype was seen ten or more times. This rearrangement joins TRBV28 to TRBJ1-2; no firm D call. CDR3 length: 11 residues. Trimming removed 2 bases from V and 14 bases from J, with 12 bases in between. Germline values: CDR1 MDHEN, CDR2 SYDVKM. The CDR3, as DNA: TGTGCCAGCAGTTTAAGGACCGGTCTGACCTTC. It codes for CASSLRTGLTF.

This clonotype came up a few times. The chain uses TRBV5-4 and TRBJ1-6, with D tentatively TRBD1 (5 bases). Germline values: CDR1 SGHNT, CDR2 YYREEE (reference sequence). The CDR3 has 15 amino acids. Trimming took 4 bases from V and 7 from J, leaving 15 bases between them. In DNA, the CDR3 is TGTGCCAGCAGCGGCGGTTGGGGGACGAATTCACCCCTCCACTTT. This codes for CASSGGWGTNSPLHF.